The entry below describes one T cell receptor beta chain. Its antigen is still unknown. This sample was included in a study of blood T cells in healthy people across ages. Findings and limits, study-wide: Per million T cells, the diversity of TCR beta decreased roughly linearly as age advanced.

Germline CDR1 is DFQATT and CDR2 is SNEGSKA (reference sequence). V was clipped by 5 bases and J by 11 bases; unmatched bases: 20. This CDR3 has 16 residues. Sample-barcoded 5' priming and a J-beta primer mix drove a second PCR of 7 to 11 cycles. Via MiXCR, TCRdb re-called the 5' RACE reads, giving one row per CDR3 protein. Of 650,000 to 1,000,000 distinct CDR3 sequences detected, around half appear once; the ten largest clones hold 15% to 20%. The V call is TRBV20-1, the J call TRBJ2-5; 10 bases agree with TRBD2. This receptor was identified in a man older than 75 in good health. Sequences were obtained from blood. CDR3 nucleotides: TGCAGTGCTGTGTACAGGACTAGCGGAATCACAAATGAGCAGTACTTC. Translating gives CSAVYRTSGITNEQYF.